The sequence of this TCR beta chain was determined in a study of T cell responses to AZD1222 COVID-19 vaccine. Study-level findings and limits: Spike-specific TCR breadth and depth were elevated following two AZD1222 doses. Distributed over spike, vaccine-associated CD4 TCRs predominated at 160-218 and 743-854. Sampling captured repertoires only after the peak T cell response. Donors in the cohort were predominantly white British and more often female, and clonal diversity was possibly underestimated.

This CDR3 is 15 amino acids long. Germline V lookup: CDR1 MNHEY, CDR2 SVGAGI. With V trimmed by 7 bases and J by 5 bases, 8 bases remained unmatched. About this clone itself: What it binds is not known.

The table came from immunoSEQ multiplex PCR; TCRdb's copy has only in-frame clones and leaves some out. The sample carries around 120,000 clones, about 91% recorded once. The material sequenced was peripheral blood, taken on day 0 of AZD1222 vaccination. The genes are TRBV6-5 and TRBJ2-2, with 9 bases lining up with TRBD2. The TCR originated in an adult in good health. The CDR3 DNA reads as TGTGCCAGCATTACGCGGGAGGGGGAAACCGGGGAGCTGTTTTTT. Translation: CASITREGETGELFF.